This entry is about one T cell receptor beta chain. The data were obtained in a study of blood T cell repertoires in COVID-19. Study-level information: Sites across the United States, Italy and Spain contributed samples from acute and convalescent COVID-19.

The CDR3 contains 15 residues. V was pared by 0 bases and J by 4 bases, with 12 bases between. CDR1 MNHEY and CDR2 SVGAGI come from the germline V gene. The table came from immunoSEQ multiplex PCR; TCRdb's copy has only in-frame clones and leaves some out. The table has 95,000 to 150,000 clones, roughly 85% seen once. This clonotype was sampled from an elderly woman with acute or convalescent COVID-19. Sequencing input: peripheral blood. The chain recombines TRBV6-5 with TRBJ1-2, with D possibly TRBD1 on 6 matching bases. The CDR3 DNA reads TGTGCCAGCAGTTACTCGATAGGGGGTGGCTATGGCTACACCTTC. Translating it yields CASSYSIGGGYGYTF.